One T cell receptor (beta chain) is described in this entry. Different DNA sequences within this sample yield the same CDR3. This sample is drawn from a study of T cell changes during pregnancy in multiple sclerosis. Here immunoSEQ multiplex PCR was the method, and the copy in TCRdb shows in-frame clones only, minus some. Of around 50,000 clones listed, more than 85% are singletons. The CDR3 has 12 residues. From germline, CDR1 is SGHRS and CDR2 YFSETQ. Trimming left V 0 bases short and J 8 bases short, with 8 bases between. This sequence originates from a female donor with multiple sclerosis, enrolled in a pregnancy study. Material: CD8+ T cells from peripheral blood mononuclear cells, obtained in the first trimester of pregnancy. The chain employs TRBV5-1 and TRBJ1-1; D might be TRBD1 (6 bases). CDR3 amino acids: CASSLEGTEAFF. The DNA for the CDR3 is TGCGCCAGCAGCTTGGAGGGGACAGAAGCTTTCTTT. Based on the CDR3 plus reference TRBV5-1 and TRBJ1-1, the full variable domain is KAGVTQTPRYLIKTRGQQVTLSCSPISGHRSVSWYQQTPGQGLQFLFEYFSETQRNKGNFPGRFSGRQFSNSRSEMNVSTLELGDSALYLCASSLEGTEAFFGQGTRLTVV.